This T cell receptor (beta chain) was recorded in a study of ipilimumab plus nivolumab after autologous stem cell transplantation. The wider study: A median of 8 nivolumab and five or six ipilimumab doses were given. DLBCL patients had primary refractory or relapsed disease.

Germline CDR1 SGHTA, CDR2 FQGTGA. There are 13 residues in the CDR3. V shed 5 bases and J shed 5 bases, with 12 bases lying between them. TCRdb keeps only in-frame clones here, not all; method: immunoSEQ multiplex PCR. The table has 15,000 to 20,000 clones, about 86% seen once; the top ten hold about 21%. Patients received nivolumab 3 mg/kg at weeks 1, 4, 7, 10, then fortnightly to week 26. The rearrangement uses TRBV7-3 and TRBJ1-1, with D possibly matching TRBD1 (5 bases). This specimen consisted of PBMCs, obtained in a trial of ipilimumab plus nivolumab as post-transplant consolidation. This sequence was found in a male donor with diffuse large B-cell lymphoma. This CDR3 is CASSPKAGTEAFF. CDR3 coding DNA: TGTGCCAGCAGCCCAAAGGCAGGGACTGAAGCTTTCTTT. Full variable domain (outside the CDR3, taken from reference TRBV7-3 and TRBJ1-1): GAGVSQTPSNKVTEKGKYVELRCDPISGHTALYWYRQSLGQGPEFLIYFQGTGAADDSGLPNDRFFAVRPEGSVSTLKIQRTERGDSAVYLCASSPKAGTEAFFGQGTRLTVV.